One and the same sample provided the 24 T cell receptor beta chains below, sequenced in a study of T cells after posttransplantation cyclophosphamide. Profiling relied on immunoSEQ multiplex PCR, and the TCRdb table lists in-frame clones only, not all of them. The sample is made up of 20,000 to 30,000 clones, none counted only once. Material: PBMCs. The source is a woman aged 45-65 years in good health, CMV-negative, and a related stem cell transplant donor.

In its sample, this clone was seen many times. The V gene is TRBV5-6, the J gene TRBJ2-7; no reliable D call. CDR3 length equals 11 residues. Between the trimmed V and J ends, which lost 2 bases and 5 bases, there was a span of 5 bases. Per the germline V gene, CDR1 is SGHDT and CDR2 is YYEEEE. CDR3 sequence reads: CASSFLHEQYF. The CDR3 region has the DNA TGTGCCAGCAGCTTCCTTCACGAGCAGTACTTC.

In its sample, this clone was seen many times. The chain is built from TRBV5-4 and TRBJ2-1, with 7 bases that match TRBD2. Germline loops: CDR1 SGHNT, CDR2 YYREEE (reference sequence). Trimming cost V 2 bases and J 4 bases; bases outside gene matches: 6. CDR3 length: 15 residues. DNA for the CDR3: TGTGCCAGCAGCTTTAAACGGGAGGCGTACAATGAGCAGTTCTTC. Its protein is CASSFKREAYNEQFF.

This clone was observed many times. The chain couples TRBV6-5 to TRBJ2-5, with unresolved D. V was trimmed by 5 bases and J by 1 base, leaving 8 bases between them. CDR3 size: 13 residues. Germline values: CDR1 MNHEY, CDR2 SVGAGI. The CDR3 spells CASSRYTQETQYF. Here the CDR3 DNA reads TGTGCCAGCAGTCGATACACCCAAGAGACCCAGTACTTC.

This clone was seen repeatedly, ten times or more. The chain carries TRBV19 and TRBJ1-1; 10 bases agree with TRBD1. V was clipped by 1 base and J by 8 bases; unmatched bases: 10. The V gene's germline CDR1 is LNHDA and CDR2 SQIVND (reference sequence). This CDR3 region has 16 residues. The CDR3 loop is CASSIAPWTGGGEAFF. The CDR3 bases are TGTGCCAGTAGTATAGCCCCCTGGACAGGGGGTGGAGAAGCTTTCTTT.

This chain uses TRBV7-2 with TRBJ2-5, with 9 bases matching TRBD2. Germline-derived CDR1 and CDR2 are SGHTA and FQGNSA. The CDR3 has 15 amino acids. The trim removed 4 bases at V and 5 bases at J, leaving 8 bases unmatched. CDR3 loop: CASSSQGLADETQYF. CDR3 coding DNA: TGTGCCAGCAGCTCCCAGGGACTAGCAGATGAGACCCAGTACTTC.

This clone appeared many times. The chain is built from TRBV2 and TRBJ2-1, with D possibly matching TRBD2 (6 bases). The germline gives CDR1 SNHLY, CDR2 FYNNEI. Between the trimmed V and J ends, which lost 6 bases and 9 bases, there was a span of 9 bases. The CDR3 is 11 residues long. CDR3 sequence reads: CASRGGAEQFF. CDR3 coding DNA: TGTGCCAGCAGAGGAGGGGCTGAGCAGTTCTTC.

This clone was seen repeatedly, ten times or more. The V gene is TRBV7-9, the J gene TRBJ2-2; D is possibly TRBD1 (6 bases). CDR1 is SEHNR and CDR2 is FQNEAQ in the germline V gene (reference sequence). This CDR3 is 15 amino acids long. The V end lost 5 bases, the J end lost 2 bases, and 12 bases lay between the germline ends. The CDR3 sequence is CASSRQVINTGELFF. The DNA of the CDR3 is TGTGCCAGCAGCCGACAGGTCATAAACACCGGGGAGCTGTTTTTT.

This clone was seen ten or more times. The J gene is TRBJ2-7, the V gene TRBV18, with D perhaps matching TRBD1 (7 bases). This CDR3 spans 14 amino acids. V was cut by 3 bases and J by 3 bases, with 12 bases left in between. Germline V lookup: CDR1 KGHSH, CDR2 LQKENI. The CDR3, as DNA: TGTGCCAGCTCACCGGGGGGACAGATCTACGAGCAGTACTTC. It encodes CASSPGGQIYEQYF.

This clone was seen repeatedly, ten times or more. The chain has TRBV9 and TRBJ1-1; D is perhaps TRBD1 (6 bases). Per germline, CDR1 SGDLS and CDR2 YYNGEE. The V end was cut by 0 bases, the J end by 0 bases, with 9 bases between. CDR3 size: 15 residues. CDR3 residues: CASSVVTGMNTEAFF. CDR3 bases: TGTGCCAGCAGCGTAGTGACAGGAATGAACACTGAAGCTTTCTTT.

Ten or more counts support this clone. CDR3 sequence reads: CASSMSGGSYGYTF. In nucleotides, the CDR3 is TGTGCCAGTAGTATGTCAGGGGGCTCTTATGGCTACACCTTC. The V gene is TRBV19, the J gene TRBJ1-2, with 8 bases fitting TRBD1. The J segment lost 5 bases and the V segment lost 3 bases, leaving 5 bases of the junction unmatched. The CDR3 consists of 14 residues. CDR1 LNHDA and CDR2 SQIVND come from the germline V gene (reference sequence).

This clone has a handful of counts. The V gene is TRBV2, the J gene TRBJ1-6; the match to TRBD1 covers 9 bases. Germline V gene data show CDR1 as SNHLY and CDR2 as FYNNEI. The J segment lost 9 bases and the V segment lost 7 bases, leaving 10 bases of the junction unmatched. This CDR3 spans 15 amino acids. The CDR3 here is CASTLGTGMGSPLHF. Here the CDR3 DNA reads TGTGCCAGCACCCTCGGGACAGGGATGGGTTCACCCCTCCACTTT.

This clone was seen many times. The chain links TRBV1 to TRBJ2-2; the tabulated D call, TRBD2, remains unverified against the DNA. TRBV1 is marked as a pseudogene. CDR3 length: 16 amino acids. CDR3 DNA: TGCACCAGCAGCTCTAACACAGGGAGGGACACCGGGGAGCTGTTTTTT. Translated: CTSSSNTGRDTGELFF.

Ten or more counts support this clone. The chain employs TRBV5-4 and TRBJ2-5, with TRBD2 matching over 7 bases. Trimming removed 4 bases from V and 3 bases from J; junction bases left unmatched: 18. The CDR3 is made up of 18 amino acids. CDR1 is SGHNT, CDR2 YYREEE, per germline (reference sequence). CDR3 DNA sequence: TGTGCCAGCAGCCCTGGCCTCCAGGTAGCGGGTGGAAAAGAGACCCAGTACTTC. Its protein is CASSPGLQVAGGKETQYF.

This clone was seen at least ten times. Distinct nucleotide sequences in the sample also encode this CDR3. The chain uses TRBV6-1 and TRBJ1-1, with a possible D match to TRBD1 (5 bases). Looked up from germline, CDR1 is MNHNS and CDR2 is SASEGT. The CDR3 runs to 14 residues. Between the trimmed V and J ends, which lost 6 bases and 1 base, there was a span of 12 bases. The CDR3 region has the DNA TGTGCCAGCAGGGGGGAGGGCCCGAACACTGAAGCTTTCTTT. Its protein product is CASRGEGPNTEAFF.

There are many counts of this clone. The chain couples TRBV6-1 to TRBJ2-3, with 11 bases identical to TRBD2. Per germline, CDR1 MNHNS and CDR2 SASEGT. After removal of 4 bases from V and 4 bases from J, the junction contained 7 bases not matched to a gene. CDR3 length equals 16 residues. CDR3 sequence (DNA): TGTGCCAGCAGTGTACGACTAGCGGGATTTTCAGATACGCAGTATTTT. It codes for CASSVRLAGFSDTQYF.

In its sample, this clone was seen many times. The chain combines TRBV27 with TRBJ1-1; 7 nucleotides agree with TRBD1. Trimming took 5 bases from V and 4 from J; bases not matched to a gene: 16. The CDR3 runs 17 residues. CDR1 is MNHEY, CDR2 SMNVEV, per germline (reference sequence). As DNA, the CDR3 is TGTGCCAGCAGTCCCCGGACAGGAATTTTTGGAATCACTGAAGCTTTCTTT. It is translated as CASSPRTGIFGITEAFF.

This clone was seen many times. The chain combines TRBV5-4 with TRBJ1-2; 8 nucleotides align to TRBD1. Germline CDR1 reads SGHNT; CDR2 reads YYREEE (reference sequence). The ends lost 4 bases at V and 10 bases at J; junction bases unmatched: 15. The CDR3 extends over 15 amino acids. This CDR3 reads CASSHPRTGLFDYTF. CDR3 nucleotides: TGTGCCAGCAGCCATCCCAGGACAGGGTTGTTCGACTACACCTTC.

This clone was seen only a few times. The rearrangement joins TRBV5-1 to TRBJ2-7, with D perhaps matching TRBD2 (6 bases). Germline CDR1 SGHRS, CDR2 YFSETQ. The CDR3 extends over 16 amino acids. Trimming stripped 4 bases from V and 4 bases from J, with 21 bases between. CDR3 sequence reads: CASSPYTGAGSYEQYF. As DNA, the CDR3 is TGCGCCAGCAGCCCCTACACCGGGGCGGGATCGTACGAGCAGTACTTC.

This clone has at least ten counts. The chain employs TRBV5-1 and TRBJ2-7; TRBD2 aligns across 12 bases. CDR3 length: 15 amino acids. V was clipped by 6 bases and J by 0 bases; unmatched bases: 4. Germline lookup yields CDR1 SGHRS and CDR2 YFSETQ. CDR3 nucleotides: TGCGCCAGCACCAGGACTAGCGGGGACTCCTACGAGCAGTACTTC. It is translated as CASTRTSGDSYEQYF. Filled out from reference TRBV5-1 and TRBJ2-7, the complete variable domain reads KAGVTQTPRYLIKTRGQQVTLSCSPISGHRSVSWYQQTPGQGLQFLFEYFSETQRNKGNFPGRFSGRQFSNSRSEMNVSTLELGDSALYLCASTRTSGDSYEQYFGPGTRLTVT.

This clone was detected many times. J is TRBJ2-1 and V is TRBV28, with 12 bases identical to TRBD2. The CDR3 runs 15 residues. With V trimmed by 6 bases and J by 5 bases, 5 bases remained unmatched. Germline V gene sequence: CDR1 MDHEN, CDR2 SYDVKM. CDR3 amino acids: CASRKLAGGDNEQFF. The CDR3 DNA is TGTGCCAGCAGGAAACTAGCGGGAGGTGACAATGAGCAGTTCTTC.

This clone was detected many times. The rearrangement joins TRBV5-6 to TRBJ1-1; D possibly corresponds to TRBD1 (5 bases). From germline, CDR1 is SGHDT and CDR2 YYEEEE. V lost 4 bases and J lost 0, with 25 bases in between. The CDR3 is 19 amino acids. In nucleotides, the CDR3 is TGTGCCAGCAGCATTACCGGGCCAAGGTCAAGCAGGGTGAACACTGAAGCTTTCTTT. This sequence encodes CASSITGPRSSRVNTEAFF.

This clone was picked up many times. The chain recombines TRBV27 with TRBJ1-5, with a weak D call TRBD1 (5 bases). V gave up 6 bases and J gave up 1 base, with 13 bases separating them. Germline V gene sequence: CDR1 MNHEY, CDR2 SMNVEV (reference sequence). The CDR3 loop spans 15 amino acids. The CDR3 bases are TGTGCCAGCAGAGGTGGAAAGGGGAGCAATCAGCCCCAGCATTTT. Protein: CASRGGKGSNQPQHF.

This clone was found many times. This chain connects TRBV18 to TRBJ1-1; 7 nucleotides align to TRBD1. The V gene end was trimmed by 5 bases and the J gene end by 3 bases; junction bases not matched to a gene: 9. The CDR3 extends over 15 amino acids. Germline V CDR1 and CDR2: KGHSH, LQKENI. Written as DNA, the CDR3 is TGTGCCAGCTCAACCAGGGGGGCTGGGGACACTGAAGCTTTCTTT. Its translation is CASSTRGAGDTEAFF.

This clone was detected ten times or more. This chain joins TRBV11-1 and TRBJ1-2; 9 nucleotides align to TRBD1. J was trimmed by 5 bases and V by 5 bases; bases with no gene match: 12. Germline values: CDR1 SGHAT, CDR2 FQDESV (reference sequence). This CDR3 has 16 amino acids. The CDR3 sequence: CASSASMGQGSYGYTF. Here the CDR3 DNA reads TGTGCCAGCAGCGCATCAATGGGACAGGGTAGTTATGGCTACACCTTC.